This TCR beta chain was recorded in a study of T cells in Graves' hyperthyroidism and ophthalmopathy. About the research overall: Staff took peripheral blood when the initial diagnosis was made, before any treatment began.

Trimming removed 3 bases at V and 3 bases at J, with 9 bases between. The CDR3 covers 13 residues. Germline V gene sequence: CDR1 DFQATT, CDR2 SNEGSKA (reference sequence). There were TCR beta CDR3 regions amplified from RNA transcripts. First-round RT-PCR of the TCR CDR3 relied on the HTBI primer set. In TCRdb, the multiplex PCR reads were re-called with MiXCR into one record per CDR3 protein. The sample comprises roughly 500,000 distinct CDR3 sequences, about 15% of which are singletons, and approximately 30% rests with the top ten. This clonotype appeared a few times. The origin of this receptor is a woman between 25 and 40 years old with Graves' ophthalmopathy. V gene TRBV20-1 combines with J gene TRBJ1-5; the D is unclear. Sequencing was done on a sample of blood. The CDR3 nucleotides are TGCAGTGCTAGGGGTAGGTTCAATCAGCCCCAGCATTTT. Amino acids: CSARGRFNQPQHF.